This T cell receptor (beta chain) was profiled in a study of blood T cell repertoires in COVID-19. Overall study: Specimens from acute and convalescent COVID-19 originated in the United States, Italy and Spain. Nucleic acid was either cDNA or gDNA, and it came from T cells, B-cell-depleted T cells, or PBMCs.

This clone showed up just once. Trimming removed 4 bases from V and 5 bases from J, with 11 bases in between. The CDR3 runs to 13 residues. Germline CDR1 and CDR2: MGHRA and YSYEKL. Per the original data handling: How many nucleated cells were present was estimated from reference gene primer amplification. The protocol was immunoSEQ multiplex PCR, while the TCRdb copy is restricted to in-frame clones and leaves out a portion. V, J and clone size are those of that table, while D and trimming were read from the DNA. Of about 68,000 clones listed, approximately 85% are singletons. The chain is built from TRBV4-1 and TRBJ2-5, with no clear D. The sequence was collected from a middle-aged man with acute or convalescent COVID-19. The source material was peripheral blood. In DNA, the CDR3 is TGCGCCAGCAGCCGGGCTGCAGGCGAGACCCAGTACTTC. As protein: CASSRAAGETQYF.